This T cell receptor (beta chain) is from a study of shared clonotypes between healthy human individuals. A split of CD4+ cells into CD45RA+ naive and CD45RA-negative memory subsets was performed. V lost 1 base, J lost 3 bases, and 11 bases stayed unmatched. This CDR3 region has 18 residues. The germline CDR1 and CDR2 sequences are LGHNA and YSLEER. Method: immunoSEQ multiplex PCR; TCRdb's copy keeps in-frame clones and lacks some. In the table there are 2,100,000 or so clones, 95% of which are singletons. The source is a man younger than 35 in good health. Sample: naive CD4+ T cells sorted from blood. The subset denotes: CD45RA+ positively selected. This chain uses TRBV4-3 with TRBJ2-1; 8 positions agree with TRBD2. The CDR3 protein is CASSQGKKTGTSYNEQFF. The CDR3 nucleotides are TGCGCCAGCAGCCAAGGCAAGAAGACCGGGACTAGCTACAATGAGCAGTTCTTC.